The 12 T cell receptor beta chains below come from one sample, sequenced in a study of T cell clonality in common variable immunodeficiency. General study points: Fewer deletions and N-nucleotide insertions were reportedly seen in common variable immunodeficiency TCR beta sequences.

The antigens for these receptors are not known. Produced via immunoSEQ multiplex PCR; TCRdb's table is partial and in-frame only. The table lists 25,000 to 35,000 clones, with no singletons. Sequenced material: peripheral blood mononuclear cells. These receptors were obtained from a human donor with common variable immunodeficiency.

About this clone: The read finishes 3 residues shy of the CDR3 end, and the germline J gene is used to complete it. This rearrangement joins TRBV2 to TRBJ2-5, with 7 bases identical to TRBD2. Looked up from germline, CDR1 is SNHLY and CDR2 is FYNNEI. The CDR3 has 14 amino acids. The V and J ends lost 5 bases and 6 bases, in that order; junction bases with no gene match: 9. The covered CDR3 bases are TGTGCCAGCAGTTCCCGGACTAGTTCGAAGACC. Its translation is CASSSRTSSKT. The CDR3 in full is CASSSRTSSKTQYF.

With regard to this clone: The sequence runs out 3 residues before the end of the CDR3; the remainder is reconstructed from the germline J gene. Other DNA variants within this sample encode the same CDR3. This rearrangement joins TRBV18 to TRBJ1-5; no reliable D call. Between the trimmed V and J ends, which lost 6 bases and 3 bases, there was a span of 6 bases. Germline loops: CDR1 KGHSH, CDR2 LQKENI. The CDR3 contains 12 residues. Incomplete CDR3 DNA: TGTGCCAGCTCGCCCTACAATCAGCCC. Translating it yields CASSPYNQP. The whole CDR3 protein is CASSPYNQPQHF.

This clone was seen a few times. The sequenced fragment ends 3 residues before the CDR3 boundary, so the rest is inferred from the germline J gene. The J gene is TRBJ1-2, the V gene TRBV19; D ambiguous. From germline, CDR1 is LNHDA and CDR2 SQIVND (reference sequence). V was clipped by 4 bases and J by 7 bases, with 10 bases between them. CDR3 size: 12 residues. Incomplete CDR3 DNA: TGTGCCAGTAGTAGAAAAGAGGTTGGC. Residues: CASSRKEVG. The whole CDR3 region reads CASSRKEVGYTF.

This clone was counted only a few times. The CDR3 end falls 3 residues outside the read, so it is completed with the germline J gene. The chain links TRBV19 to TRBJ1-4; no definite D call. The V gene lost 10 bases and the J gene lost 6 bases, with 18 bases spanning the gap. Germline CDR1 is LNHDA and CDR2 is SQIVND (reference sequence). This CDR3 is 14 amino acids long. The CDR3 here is CATSPRSRYEKLFF. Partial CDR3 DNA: TGTGCCACCTCCCCCAGGAGTCGTTATGAAAAA.

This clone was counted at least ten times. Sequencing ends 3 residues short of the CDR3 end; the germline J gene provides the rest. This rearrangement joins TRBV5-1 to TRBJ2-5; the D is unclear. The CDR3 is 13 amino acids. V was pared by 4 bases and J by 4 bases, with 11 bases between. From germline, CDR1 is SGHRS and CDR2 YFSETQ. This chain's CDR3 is CASSQPGGETQYF. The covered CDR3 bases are TGCGCCAGCAGCCAACCGGGTGGAGAGACC.

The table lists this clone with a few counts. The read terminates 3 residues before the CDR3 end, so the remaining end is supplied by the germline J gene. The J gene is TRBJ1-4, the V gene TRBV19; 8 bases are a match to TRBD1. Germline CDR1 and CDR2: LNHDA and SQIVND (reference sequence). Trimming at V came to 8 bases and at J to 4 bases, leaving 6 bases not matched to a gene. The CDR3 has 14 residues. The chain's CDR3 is CASRAGTGNEKLFF. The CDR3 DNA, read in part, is TGTGCCAGTCGAGCCGGGACAGGTAATGAAAAA.

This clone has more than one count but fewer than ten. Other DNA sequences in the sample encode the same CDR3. The CDR3 is CASSPEILDIEFASGELFF. The sequenced part of the CDR3 DNA is TGTGCCAGCTCACCCGAGATCCTCGACATCGAGTTCGCCTCCGGGGAG. The V and J genes are TRBV18 and TRBJ2-2, with unresolved D. The CDR3 is cut off 3 residues early in the read; its end comes from the germline J gene. Germline CDR1 KGHSH, CDR2 LQKENI. The length of the CDR3 is 19 residues. V was trimmed by 3 bases and J by 6 bases, leaving 26 bases between them.

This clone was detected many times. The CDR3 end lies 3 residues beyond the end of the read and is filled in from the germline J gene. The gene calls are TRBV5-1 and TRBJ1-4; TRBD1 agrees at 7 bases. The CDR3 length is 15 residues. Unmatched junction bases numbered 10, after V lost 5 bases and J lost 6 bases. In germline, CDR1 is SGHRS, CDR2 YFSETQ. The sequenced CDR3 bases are TGCGCCAGCAGGCACGGACAGGTCAACTATGAAAAA. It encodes CASRHGQVNYEK. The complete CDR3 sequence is CASRHGQVNYEKLFF.

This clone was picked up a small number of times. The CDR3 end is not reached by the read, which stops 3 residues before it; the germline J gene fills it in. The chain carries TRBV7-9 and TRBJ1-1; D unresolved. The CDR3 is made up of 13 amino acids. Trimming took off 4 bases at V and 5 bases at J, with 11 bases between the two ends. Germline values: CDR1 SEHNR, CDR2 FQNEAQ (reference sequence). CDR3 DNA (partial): TGTGCCAGCAGCTCTGCGGGCGGGACTGAA. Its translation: CASSSAGGTE. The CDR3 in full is CASSSAGGTEAFF.

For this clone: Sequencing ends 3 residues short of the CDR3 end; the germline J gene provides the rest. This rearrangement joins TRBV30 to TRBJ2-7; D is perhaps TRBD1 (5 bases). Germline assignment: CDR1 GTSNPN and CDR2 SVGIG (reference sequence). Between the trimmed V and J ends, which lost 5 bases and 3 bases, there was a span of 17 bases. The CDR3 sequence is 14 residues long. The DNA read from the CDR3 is TGTGCCTGGTCCCCTAACGAAGACAGCTACGAG. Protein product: CAWSPNEDSYE. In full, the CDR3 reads CAWSPNEDSYEQYF.

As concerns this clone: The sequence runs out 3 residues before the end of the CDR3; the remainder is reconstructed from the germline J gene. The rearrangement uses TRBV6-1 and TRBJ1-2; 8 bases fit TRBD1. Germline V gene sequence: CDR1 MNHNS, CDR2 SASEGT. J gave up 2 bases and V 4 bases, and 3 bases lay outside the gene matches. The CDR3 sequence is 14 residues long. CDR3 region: CASSVWDRNYGYTF. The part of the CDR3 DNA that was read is TGTGCCAGCAGTGTTTGGGACAGGAACTATGGC.

CDR3 protein: CASSSGVRDPGELFF. CDR3 DNA, as far as it was read: TGTGCCAGCAGCTCGGGGGTGAGGGACCCCGGGGAG. The chain uses TRBV7-2 and TRBJ2-2, with a tentative D call TRBD2 (6 bases). The observed sequence ends 3 residues before the CDR3 terminus, with the missing tail filled in from the germline J gene. Trimming cost V 4 bases and J 6 bases, with 15 bases left between them. The CDR3 has 15 residues. Germline V gives CDR1 SGHTA, CDR2 FQGNSA.